This T cell receptor (beta chain) was obtained from a study of shared clonotypes between healthy human individuals. General observations from the study: As a rule, naive subsets had a larger estimated richness than memory subsets. Depth of sequencing was expected to influence donor clonotype sharing.

Details on this clone: Its cognate antigen is unknown.

All the donors were Caucasian adults who lived in Nashville, Tennessee. From CD4+ cells came CD45RA+ naive and CD45RA-negative memory subsets. Libraries were prepared by immunoSEQ multiplex PCR; TCRdb keeps only in-frame clonotypes and omits some of them. This table holds 1,500,000 or so clones, roughly 97% found once. The sequence came from a man aged 25 to 40 in good health. Sequencing input: naive CD4+ T cells sorted from blood. Noted subset: CD45RA+ positively selected.

CDR3 protein: CSVRQGSGGYTF. The CDR3 nucleotides read TGCAGCGTTAGACAGGGATCGGGAGGCTACACCTTC. This chain joins TRBV29-1 and TRBJ1-2; 7 bases are shared with TRBD1. Germline V gene sequence: CDR1 SQVTM, CDR2 ANQGSEA. This CDR3 comprises 12 residues. V was pared by 5 bases and J by 8 bases, with 8 bases of the junction left unmatched.